This record concerns one T cell receptor beta chain sequence. The record originates from a study of blood T cell repertoires in COVID-19. Looking at the study overall: Collection of acute and convalescent COVID-19 samples took place in the United States, Italy and Spain. The analysed material was cDNA or gDNA that came from T cells, B-cell-depleted T cells, or PBMCs.

Germline CDR1 reads SNHLY; CDR2 reads FYNNEI. The CDR3 is 14 residues long. V trimming: 5 bases; J trimming: 1 base; junction bases outside the gene matches: 4. The repertoire was sequenced with immunoSEQ multiplex PCR; TCRdb's copy has only in-frame clones and lacks some. The table records 75,000 to 90,000 clones, about 82% of them present only once. The sample consisted of peripheral blood. The rearrangement uses TRBV2 and TRBJ2-7, with 8 bases matching TRBD1. This clonotype was sampled from a man aged 50 to 59 with active COVID-19. This chain's CDR3 is CASSPQGGSYEQYF. The CDR3 nucleotides read TGTGCCAGCAGTCCACAGGGGGGATCCTACGAGCAGTACTTC.